The 21 T cell receptor beta chains below come from one sample, sequenced in a study of graft-versus-host responses after intestinal transplantation. These receptors are not linked to any known antigen. The table came from immunoSEQ multiplex PCR; TCRdb's copy has only in-frame clones and leaves some out. The sample lists 85,000 to 100,000 clones, 80% to 95% occurring once. The specimen was unstimulated CD4+ T cells sorted from spleen or lymph node cells, collected before intestinal transplant. Source of these receptors: a human donor who received an intestinal transplant.

The genes are TRBV14 and TRBJ2-7; D call uncertain. This CDR3 is 13 amino acids long. Germline loops: CDR1 SGHDN, CDR2 FVKESK. Trimming removed 4 bases at V and 4 bases at J, with 11 bases between. The CDR3, as DNA: TGTGCCAGCAGCCGCGGAGATCTTTACGAGCAGTACTTC. Residues: CASSRGDLYEQYF.

V usage is TRBV12-5 and J usage is TRBJ1-4; 9 bases are a match to TRBD1. Germline V CDR1 and CDR2: LGHNT, FRNRAP. Germline trimming cut 0 bases from V and 8 bases from J; bases unmatched to any gene: 7. CDR3 length: 16 residues. The CDR3 region has the DNA TGTGCTAGTGGTTTGGTCTGGGACAGGGTCGGCGAAAAACTGTTTTTT. It encodes CASGLVWDRVGEKLFF.

This sequence joins TRBV30 and TRBJ1-4, with 8 positions matching TRBD1. With V trimmed by 0 bases and J by 8 bases, 14 bases remained unmatched. Germline CDR1 reads GTSNPN; CDR2 reads SVGIG (reference sequence). This CDR3 spans 17 amino acids. CDR3: CAWSVPGGAPRGEKLFF. In DNA, the CDR3 is TGTGCCTGGAGTGTGCCAGGGGGCGCTCCCAGAGGGGAAAAACTGTTTTTT.

As to this clone: Given the absence of the conserved phenylalanine or tryptophan at the CDR3 end, a read error is likely. The limits of the CDR3 on the DNA are not certain, so only TCRdb's listed CDR3 is given. V is TRBV20-1 and J is TRBJ1-1; no check of the table's D call, TRBD1, against the DNA was made. Per germline, CDR1 DFQATT and CDR2 SNEGSKA (reference sequence). The CDR3 extends over 8 residues, inclusive of both ends. The CDR3 reads CSARGQGV.

This sequence joins TRBV6-5 and TRBJ2-4, with 9 bases that match TRBD1. CDR3 length: 13 amino acids. The V gene end was trimmed by 6 bases and the J gene end by 3 bases; junction bases not matched to a gene: 0. The germline V gene encodes CDR1 MNHEY and CDR2 SVGAGI. CDR3: CASRTGGKNIQYF. The CDR3 nucleotides read TGTGCCAGCAGGACAGGGGGCAAAAACATTCAGTACTTC.

This clone was detected only once. The chain employs TRBV5-1 and TRBJ2-5, with no clear D. V was clipped by 1 base and J by 2 bases, with 9 bases between them. This CDR3 is built from 14 residues. Germline V gene sequence: CDR1 SGHRS, CDR2 YFSETQ. The CDR3 DNA follows: TGCGCCAGCAGCTTGATGCCAGGACAAGAGACCCAGTACTTC. Its protein is CASSLMPGQETQYF.

The J gene is TRBJ2-3, the V gene TRBV7-7; D is unresolved. Trimming stripped 5 bases from V and 4 bases from J, with 10 bases between. CDR3 length: 13 amino acids. Germline V lookup: CDR1 SSHAT, CDR2 FNYEAQ (reference sequence). The CDR3 region has the DNA TGTGCCAGCAGCCAAGCCTCGTCAGATACGCAGTATTTT. Residues: CASSQASSDTQYF.

The sample holds a few counts of this clone. V and J are TRBV6-5 and TRBJ1-4; 8 bases fit TRBD1. V lost 5 bases, J lost 7 bases, and 9 bases stayed unmatched. There are 15 residues in the CDR3. CDR1 is MNHEY, CDR2 SVGAGI, per germline. CDR3 loop: CASSRHRGGSEKLFF. The CDR3 DNA follows: TGTGCCAGCAGTAGACACAGGGGGGGGAGTGAAAAACTGTTTTTT.

In this sample, this clone turned up once. This chain uses TRBV4-3 with TRBJ2-3, with 8 bases fitting TRBD2. V lost 0 bases to trimming and J lost 2 bases; unmatched junction nucleotides: 7. CDR1 and CDR2 from the germline V gene are LGHNA and YSLEER. The CDR3 covers 17 residues. The CDR3, as DNA: TGCGCCAGCAGCCAAGATACGGGGGGGCGGTTCACAGATACGCAGTATTTT. Translated, it gives CASSQDTGGRFTDTQYF.

The chain employs TRBV2 and TRBJ2-5, with TRBD2 matching over 16 bases. CDR1 SNHLY and CDR2 FYNNEI come from the germline V gene. Trimming cost V 8 bases and J 7 bases; bases outside gene matches: 19. The CDR3 contains 19 residues. Here the CDR3 DNA reads TGTGCCAGCTTCCGGTCGGGACTAGCGGGAGGGCATACAGAAGGGACCCAGTACTTC. Protein sequence: CASFRSGLAGGHTEGTQYF.

V gene TRBV15 combines with J gene TRBJ1-4; no clear D gene. V was trimmed by 0 bases and J by 6 bases, leaving 11 bases between them. CDR3 length equals 15 residues. CDR1 LNHNV and CDR2 YYDKDF come from the germline V gene (reference sequence). The CDR3, as DNA: TGTGCCACCAGCAGAGATCCCCGCCGCGATGAAAAACTGTTTTTT. Translating gives CATSRDPRRDEKLFF.

This chain links TRBV5-1 with TRBJ2-1, with 7 bases matching TRBD2. The CDR3 loop spans 15 amino acids. The trim removed 3 bases at V and 4 bases at J, leaving 7 bases unmatched. Per the germline V gene, CDR1 is SGHRS and CDR2 is YFSETQ. CDR3 in DNA: TGCGCCAGCAGCTGGAGCGGGGCAATTTACAATGAGCAGTTCTTC. Translation gives CASSWSGAIYNEQFF.

V is TRBV7-3 and J is TRBJ2-5, with D possibly matching TRBD2 (6 bases). The J call may be incorrect, as the DNA end agrees better with TRBJ2-7. CDR3 length: 16 amino acids. The V gene's germline CDR1 is SGHTA and CDR2 FQGTGA. Here the CDR3 DNA reads TGTGCCAGCAGCTCCCCGGACCGGACTAACTCCTACGAGCAGTACTTC. Its protein is CASSSPDRTNSYEQYF.

V is TRBV9 and J is TRBJ2-2; 10 positions agree with TRBD1. With V trimmed by 3 bases and J by 5 bases, 7 bases remained unmatched. There are 16 residues in the CDR3. The germline V gene encodes CDR1 SGDLS and CDR2 YYNGEE. Here the CDR3 reads CASSEQTGGSTGELFF. The CDR3 nucleotides read TGTGCCAGCAGCGAGCAGACAGGGGGCAGTACCGGGGAGCTGTTTTTT.

This clone appeared a single time. The rearrangement joins TRBV5-4 to TRBJ2-5, with D possibly TRBD1 on 6 matching bases. Trimming removed 3 bases at V and 3 bases at J, with 18 bases between. CDR1 is SGHNT, CDR2 YYREEE, per germline (reference sequence). The CDR3 is 16 residues long. The CDR3 DNA reads TGTGCCAGCAGCTCTGATCGAAGGTCAGGGGAAGAGACCCAGTACTTC. Its translation is CASSSDRRSGEETQYF.

The rearrangement links TRBV5-1 to TRBJ2-5; 7 nucleotides align to TRBD2. There are 17 residues in the CDR3. Germline loops: CDR1 SGHRS, CDR2 YFSETQ. Unmatched junction bases numbered 16, after V lost 5 bases and J lost 3 bases. The CDR3 region is CASRIRGTGGLEETQYF. The CDR3 nucleotides are TGCGCCAGCAGGATCCGGGGAACGGGGGGATTAGAAGAGACCCAGTACTTC.

This rearrangement joins TRBV28 to TRBJ1-6; TRBD1 matches 8 bases. The V segment lost 5 bases and the J segment 9 bases; nucleotides outside the gene matches: 6. Per germline, CDR1 MDHEN and CDR2 SYDVKM. The CDR3 totals 14 residues. The CDR3 nucleotides read TGTGCCAGCAGTCCCCAGGGGGCGGGTTCACCCCTCCACTTT. It encodes CASSPQGAGSPLHF.

This clone is a singleton in its sample. V gene TRBV27 combines with J gene TRBJ1-2, with D uncertain. Germline CDR1 and CDR2: MNHEY and SMNVEV (reference sequence). There are 13 residues in the CDR3. V dropped 3 bases and J dropped 5 bases, with 10 bases sitting between them. CDR3 sequence (DNA): TGTGCCAGCAGTTTGTCTTCGTCGTATGGCTACACCTTC. Protein product: CASSLSSSYGYTF.

The chain has TRBV30 and TRBJ2-7; D gene unclear. Germline V gene sequence: CDR1 GTSNPN, CDR2 SVGIG (reference sequence). V lost 2 bases to trimming and J lost 2 bases, with 16 bases between them. The CDR3 length is 15 residues. The CDR3 nucleotides read TGTGCCTGGAGTCCAGGCCGAGCAGAGCCCTACGAGCAGTACTTC. This translates into CAWSPGRAEPYEQYF.

This clone has a handful of counts. The gene calls are TRBV5-1 and TRBJ1-3; 10 bases agree with TRBD1. V lost 4 bases and J lost 0; bases outside the gene matches: 1. The CDR3 extends over 15 amino acids. Germline values: CDR1 SGHRS, CDR2 YFSETQ. DNA for the CDR3: TGCGCCAGCAGCGACAGGGGGCTCTCTGGAAACACCATATATTTT. Encoded protein: CASSDRGLSGNTIYF.

This chain connects TRBV7-2 to TRBJ1-2, with D unclear. Trimming left V 3 bases short and J 6 bases short, with 14 bases between. The germline CDR1 and CDR2 sequences are SGHTA and FQGNSA. The CDR3 consists of 14 residues. The CDR3 sequence: CASSLAISEDGYTF. In nucleotides, the CDR3 is TGTGCCAGCAGCTTGGCCATCTCGGAGGATGGCTACACCTTC.